This T cell receptor beta chain derives from a study of shared clonotypes between healthy human individuals. General observations from the study: Richness estimates generally favored naive over memory subsets. Non-shared clonotypes had lower generation probabilities than those shared by all four donors.

A word on this clone: What it binds is unknown.

TCRdb's table, derived via immunoSEQ multiplex PCR, lists solely in-frame clones and lacks some. The sample contains 1.6 million or so clones, roughly 96% of which appear only once. The CDR3 has 16 amino acids. Germline V gene sequence: CDR1 SGHRS, CDR2 YFSETQ. Trimming left V 4 bases short and J 3 bases short, with 17 bases between. Sequenced sample: naive CD4+ T cells sorted from blood. Described subset: CD45RA+ positively selected. The V gene is TRBV5-1, the J gene TRBJ1-3; the D gene is possibly TRBD1 (6 bases). The clonotype was recovered from a man aged 25-45 years in good health. The CDR3 sequence is CASSERGFFGGNTIYF. Here the CDR3 DNA reads TGCGCCAGCAGCGAGAGGGGGTTTTTCGGTGGAAACACCATATATTTT.